Below are 9 T cell receptor beta chains sequenced from a single sample in a study of T-cell reconstitution after alpha-beta-depleted transplantation in children. Whole-study results and caveats: Expanded graft clones, several hundred of them, were reportedly the source of alpha-beta T cells about two months after transplant.

These receptors' antigens are unknown. The TCRbeta library was prepared with unique molecular identifiers. TCRdb passed the PCR reads through MiXCR, listing each CDR3 protein once. The sample has 32,000 or so distinct CDR3 sequences; around 7% are singletons. Source: peripheral blood, taken 60 days after TCRalphabeta/CD19-depleted stem cell transplant. All receptors come from a child younger than two who had a stem cell transplant for acute myeloid leukemia, so the T cells may come from the graft donor.

This clonotype came up many times. The V gene is TRBV12-3 or TRBV12-4, the J gene TRBJ2-3; D not resolved. Trimming removed 5 bases at V and 4 bases at J, with 10 bases between. The CDR3 has 13 residues. The CDR3 DNA sequence: TGTGCCAGCAGTCCCACTTACTCAGATACGCAGTATTTT. It codes for CASSPTYSDTQYF.

The table lists this clonotype with many counts. The CDR3 DNA is TGCAGTGCTAGGGGTCCCGGCGGGAGGGCGGATACGCAGTATTTT. This encodes CSARGPGGRADTQYF. V usage is TRBV20-1 and J usage is TRBJ2-3; 9 bases are a match to TRBD2. V shed 3 bases, J shed 6 bases, and the junction held 10 bases outside the gene matches. CDR1 and CDR2 (germline): DFQATT, SNEGSKA (reference sequence). The CDR3 spans 15 residues.

The table lists this clonotype with many counts. The chain links TRBV28 to TRBJ2-5; D gene unclear. Trimming pared 6 bases from V and 2 bases from J, leaving 16 bases between. Germline V gene lookup returns CDR1 MDHEN and CDR2 SYDVKM. This CDR3 is built from 15 residues. The CDR3 nucleotides are TGTGCCAGCAGCTCCTCCGTGGAGCTTCAAGAGACCCAGTACTTC. This translates into CASSSSVELQETQYF.

This clonotype was detected ten times or more. This chain joins TRBV4-3 and TRBJ1-1, with D maybe TRBD1 (5 bases). The V and J ends lost 0 bases and 0 bases respectively, with 8 bases between them. This CDR3 contains 15 residues. Germline CDR1 and CDR2: LGHNA and YSLEER. DNA of the CDR3: TGCGCCAGCAGCCAAGAATCAGGGTTGAACACTGAAGCTTTCTTT. Amino acids: CASSQESGLNTEAFF.

This clonotype was seen repeatedly, ten times or more. J is TRBJ2-3 and V is TRBV4-1; TRBD1 agrees at 11 bases. The V gene end was trimmed by 4 bases and the J gene end by 0 bases; junction bases not matched to a gene: 3. This CDR3 spans 16 amino acids. The V gene's germline CDR1 is MGHRA and CDR2 YSYEKL. Here the CDR3 DNA reads TGCGCCAGCAGCCTACGGGACAGGGGGAGCACAGATACGCAGTATTTT. Protein: CASSLRDRGSTDTQYF.

This clonotype came up many times. The V call is TRBV27, the J call TRBJ1-2; maybe TRBD1 (6 bases). The ends were cut back, 4 bases at V and 3 bases at J, with 9 bases in the middle. Per the germline V gene, CDR1 is MNHEY and CDR2 is SMNVEV (reference sequence). The CDR3 sequence is 13 residues long. CDR3 in amino acids: CASSSAGDYGYTF. The CDR3, as DNA: TGTGCCAGCAGTTCGGCAGGGGACTATGGCTACACCTTC.

This clonotype showed up many times. The rearrangement uses TRBV5-5 and TRBJ2-7, with D maybe TRBD1 (5 bases). V shed 5 bases and J shed 1 base, with 19 bases lying between them. The germline V gene encodes CDR1 SGHKS and CDR2 YYEKEE (reference sequence). The CDR3 has 16 residues. Written as DNA, the CDR3 is TGTGCCAGCAGGGGGAATCAGGGCAGGCGTTCCTACGAGCAGTACTTC. It encodes CASRGNQGRRSYEQYF.

There are many counts of this clonotype. This CDR3 is CASSLGGAEYF. In DNA, the CDR3 is TGTGCCAGCAGCTTAGGAGGGGCGGAGTACTTC. The chain joins TRBV7-9 to TRBJ2-7; perhaps D is TRBD1 or TRBD2 (5 bases each). This CDR3 contains 11 residues. V was clipped by 1 base and J by 11 bases, with 9 bases between them. From germline, CDR1 is SEHNR and CDR2 FQNEAQ (reference sequence).

This clonotype was seen repeatedly, ten times or more. The gene calls are TRBV10-3 and TRBJ2-7, with 9 nucleotides matching TRBD1. This CDR3 spans 13 amino acids. Germline CDR1 reads ENHRY; CDR2 reads SYGVKD. With 6 bases clipped from V and 2 bases from J, the junction kept 2 bases outside the gene matches. The CDR3 DNA is TGTGCCATCAGGGACAGGGGTACCTACGAGCAGTACTTC. Translated, it gives CAIRDRGTYEQYF.